The 30 T cell receptor beta chains below come from one sample, sequenced in a study of cytomegalovirus exposure and HLA in healthy donors. The PCR made use of 60 Vbeta and 13 Jbeta primers. Sequencing was performed with immunoSEQ multiplex PCR; in TCRdb, only in-frame clones are kept and a portion is missing. Among about 120,000 clones listed, 70% were seen once. Sequenced input: PBMCs. All receptors come from a man aged 25 to 45 in good health and CMV-seropositive.

This sequence joins TRBV9 and TRBJ1-1; D unresolved. Germline CDR1 SGDLS, CDR2 YYNGEE. Trimming took off 0 bases at V and 1 base at J, with 10 bases between the two ends. CDR3 length: 15 residues. The CDR3 is CASSVGGLTNTEAFF. CDR3 DNA: TGTGCCAGCAGCGTAGGCGGACTTACGAACACTGAAGCTTTCTTT.

A remark on this clone: Other nucleotide sequences from this sample produce the same CDR3. V and J are TRBV28 and TRBJ1-2; D gene uncertain. CDR1 and CDR2 (germline): MDHEN, SYDVKM. The CDR3 has 12 residues. Trimming took 2 bases from V and 4 from J, leaving 5 bases between them. The CDR3 DNA reads TGTGCCAGCAGTTTAAACAGCTATGGCTACACCTTC. Encoded protein: CASSLNSYGYTF.

This clone was found a few times. The rearrangement joins TRBV10-1 to TRBJ2-2; maybe TRBD1 (6 bases). V dropped 9 bases and J dropped 4 bases, with 21 bases sitting between them. Germline values: CDR1 WNHNN, CDR2 SYGVQD (reference sequence). The CDR3 has 16 amino acids. CDR3 sequence: CARPEWDIRRTGELFF. CDR3 DNA sequence: TGCGCCAGACCAGAATGGGACATCAGGCGCACCGGGGAGCTGTTTTTT.

V gene TRBV5-1 combines with J gene TRBJ2-7; possible D gene TRBD1, 6 bases. CDR1 and CDR2 from the germline V gene are SGHRS and YFSETQ. Trimming cost V 0 bases and J 4 bases, with 14 bases left between them. The CDR3 is 15 residues long. For the CDR3, the DNA is TGCGCCAGCAGCTTGGAAGGACAGAGGACTTACGAGCAGTACTTC. It yields the protein CASSLEGQRTYEQYF.

V and J are TRBV29-1 and TRBJ2-5; D perhaps matches TRBD2 (5 bases). CDR3 length: 13 residues. Per germline, CDR1 SQVTM and CDR2 ANQGSEA. With 4 bases removed from V and 7 bases from J, the gap between germline ends came to 16 bases. The CDR3 spells CSVAQSPEGTQYF. The CDR3 nucleotides are TGCAGCGTTGCCCAGTCTCCCGAGGGGACCCAGTACTTC.

The V gene is TRBV11-3, the J gene TRBJ2-3, with TRBD2 matching 7 bases. The CDR3 spans 15 residues. Trimming at V came to 4 bases and at J to 0 bases, leaving 4 bases not matched to a gene. Germline V CDR1 and CDR2: SGHNT, YENEEA. The CDR3 is CASSSSGTSTDTQYF. The CDR3 DNA is TGTGCCAGCAGCTCTAGCGGAACTAGCACAGATACGCAGTATTTT.

This clone has just a few counts. This chain's CDR3 is CASSLEGAVNYGYTF. The CDR3 bases are TGTGCCAGCAGCTTAGAGGGGGCCGTGAACTATGGCTACACCTTC. The V and J genes are TRBV11-2 and TRBJ1-2; possible D gene TRBD1, 6 bases. The CDR3 runs 15 residues. The germline V and J ends were trimmed by 0 bases and 2 bases, with 10 bases remaining between them. Germline V lookup: CDR1 SGHAT, CDR2 FQNNGV.

The J gene is TRBJ2-3, the V gene TRBV5-1; 9 bases match TRBD2. The CDR3 extends over 15 amino acids. J gave up 5 bases and V 1 base, and 5 bases lay outside the gene matches. Germline CDR1 and CDR2: SGHRS and YFSETQ. The CDR3 spells CASSLWRREGDTQYF. The DNA for the CDR3 is TGCGCCAGCAGCTTGTGGAGGCGGGAGGGAGATACGCAGTATTTT.

The count of this clone is one. The chain employs TRBV4-3 and TRBJ1-2; unclear D gene. With 0 bases removed from V and 4 bases from J, the gap between germline ends came to 9 bases. The CDR3 sequence is 14 residues long. Germline assignment: CDR1 LGHNA and CDR2 YSLEER. The CDR3 spells CASSQESGGYGYTF. In DNA, the CDR3 is TGCGCCAGCAGCCAAGAGTCAGGAGGCTATGGCTACACCTTC.

The chain carries TRBV28 and TRBJ2-2; TRBD2 matches 16 bases. The ends lost 0 bases at V and 4 bases at J; junction bases unmatched: 8. The CDR3 sequence is 20 residues long. The germline gives CDR1 MDHEN, CDR2 SYDVKM. Written as DNA, the CDR3 is TGTGCCAGCAGTTTATGGGGACTAGCGGGAGGGCCGGGGGGCACCGGGGAGCTGTTTTTT. Residues: CASSLWGLAGGPGGTGELFF.

This clone appeared a few times. The chain is built from TRBV9 and TRBJ2-1; 10 bases agree with TRBD2. V lost 5 bases to trimming and J lost 1 base; unmatched junction nucleotides: 15. This CDR3 has 19 residues. CDR1 is SGDLS, CDR2 YYNGEE, per germline. The CDR3 nucleotides read TGTGCCAGCAGTGCTCCTCTAGCGGGAGTAACTTCTTCCTACAATGAGCAGTTCTTC. Its protein product is CASSAPLAGVTSSYNEQFF.

The sample holds a few counts of this clone. This chain uses TRBV6-6 with TRBJ2-3; D not certain. Germline CDR1 and CDR2: MNHNY and SVGAGI (reference sequence). Trimming removed 10 bases at V and 2 bases at J, with 4 bases between. The CDR3 contains 10 residues. CDR3 sequence reads: CATNTDTQYF. The DNA of the CDR3 is TGTGCCACAAACACAGATACGCAGTATTTT.

This clone was counted only a few times. This chain joins TRBV21-1 and TRBJ2-7; the table gives TRBD2 as D, unverified against the DNA. TRBV21-1 is an annotated pseudogene. This CDR3 is 14 amino acids long. This CDR3 is CASSKAASSYEQYF. The DNA of the CDR3 is TGTGCCAGCAGCAAAGCCGCGAGCTCCTACGAGCAGTACTTC.

This clone was recorded a few times. The chain recombines TRBV7-3 with TRBJ2-1, with TRBD2 matching over 13 bases. The CDR3 runs 17 residues. CDR1 and CDR2 (germline): SGHTA, FQGTGA. The V and J ends lost 5 bases and 8 bases, in that order; junction bases with no gene match: 12. CDR3 residues: CASSHLGLAGAQDEQFF. DNA of the CDR3: TGTGCCAGCAGCCACCTCGGACTAGCGGGGGCTCAGGATGAGCAGTTCTTC.

This clone occurred a few times. V is TRBV11-3 and J is TRBJ2-1; 9 bases fit TRBD2. Germline lookup yields CDR1 SGHNT and CDR2 YENEEA. The CDR3 has 18 residues. With 0 bases clipped from V and 0 bases from J, the junction kept 6 bases outside the gene matches. The CDR3, as DNA: TGTGCCAGCAGCTTAGATCTCGTAGCGGGAGTCTCCTACAATGAGCAGTTCTTC. It codes for CASSLDLVAGVSYNEQFF.

The genes are TRBV21-1 and TRBJ1-5; the table calls TRBD1, which could not be checked here. TRBV21-1 is a known pseudogene. This CDR3 contains 20 residues. The CDR3 loop is CASSKAPTPGDGGSNQPQHF. CDR3 DNA sequence: TGTGCCAGCAGCAAAGCGCCCACGCCAGGGGATGGGGGTAGCAATCAGCCCCAGCATTTT.

The V and J genes are TRBV9 and TRBJ2-2; D is possibly TRBD1 (5 bases). Germline V lookup: CDR1 SGDLS, CDR2 YYNGEE. The germline V and J ends were trimmed by 4 bases and 2 bases, with 15 bases remaining between them. This CDR3 has 16 amino acids. The CDR3 region is CASSSLLTANTGELFF. Here the CDR3 DNA reads TGTGCCAGCAGCTCATTGTTGACAGCCAACACCGGGGAGCTGTTTTTT.

This clone was counted once. The chain links TRBV9 to TRBJ1-2; TRBD1 might be the D (6 bases). Looked up from germline, CDR1 is SGDLS and CDR2 is YYNGEE. Trimming cost V 5 bases and J 5 bases, with 10 bases left between them. CDR3 length: 12 amino acids. The CDR3, as DNA: TGTGCCAGCAGGGGGACATCTTATGGCTACACCTTC. Its protein is CASRGTSYGYTF.

The chain links TRBV7-2 to TRBJ1-2; 7 positions agree with TRBD1. Germline V gene sequence: CDR1 SGHTA, CDR2 FQGNSA. Losses at the gene ends were 5 bases for V and 3 bases for J; bases not matched to a gene: 9. This CDR3 contains 15 residues. The CDR3 region has the DNA TGTGCCAGCAGCGCCGAGACAGGGCATGACTATGGCTACACCTTC. This gives the protein CASSAETGHDYGYTF.

The chain couples TRBV9 to TRBJ1-1; D not certain. CDR3 length equals 15 residues. The V gene's germline CDR1 is SGDLS and CDR2 YYNGEE. Trimming pared 4 bases from V and 3 bases from J, leaving 16 bases between. CDR3 DNA: TGTGCCAGCAGCCCTCGAGGGCGGGTAGACACTGAAGCTTTCTTT. It encodes CASSPRGRVDTEAFF.

The gene calls are TRBV5-6 and TRBJ1-2, with D possibly being TRBD1 (5 bases). V was clipped by 3 bases and J by 8 bases, with 23 bases between them. The germline V gene encodes CDR1 SGHDT and CDR2 YYEEEE. The CDR3 covers 16 residues. The CDR3 nucleotides are TGTGCCAGCAGCTCCCCCGATTTGGAGGGGCGCAAAGGCTACACCTTC. Protein sequence: CASSSPDLEGRKGYTF.

DNA for the CDR3: TGCGCCAGCAGTGAGTGGGACAGTCCCTATGGCTACACCTTC. Protein: CASSEWDSPYGYTF. V usage is TRBV10-2 and J usage is TRBJ1-2; TRBD1 aligns across 7 bases. The CDR3 runs to 14 residues. Germline V lookup: CDR1 WSHSY, CDR2 SAAADI. V shed 1 base and J 4 bases; nucleotides not matched to a gene: 3.

The V call is TRBV4-1, the J call TRBJ2-2; maybe TRBD2 (6 bases). V was pared by 1 base and J by 0 bases, with 15 bases between. Germline CDR1 and CDR2: MGHRA and YSYEKL. The CDR3 sequence is 18 residues long. CDR3 region: CASSQGRDLLTNTGELFF. For the CDR3, the DNA is TGCGCCAGCAGCCAAGGGAGGGACCTGCTCACGAACACCGGGGAGCTGTTTTTT.

This clone was recorded once. Written as DNA, the CDR3 is TGTGCCAGCAGGAGGGCGGCCTTAGGGTATGGCTACACCTTC. This translates into CASRRAALGYGYTF. V and J are TRBV6-5 and TRBJ1-2; D is ambiguous. CDR1 and CDR2 (germline): MNHEY, SVGAGI. Trimming shortened V by 6 bases and J by 5 bases, and 16 bases separated the two germline ends. The CDR3 contains 14 residues.

The rearrangement links TRBV21-1 to TRBJ2-5; TRBD2 was called by the table and not checked on the DNA. TRBV21-1 corresponds to a pseudogene. The CDR3 covers 12 residues. CDR3 region: CASTVLPGTQYF. The CDR3 nucleotides read TGTGCCAGCACCGTCCTACCGGGGACCCAGTACTTC.

This clone was found once. V usage is TRBV11-2 and J usage is TRBJ2-1, with 10 bases matching TRBD2. The germline CDR1 and CDR2 sequences are SGHAT and FQNNGV. The CDR3 covers 14 residues. V shed 5 bases and J 8 bases; nucleotides not matched to a gene: 6. This CDR3 is CASSVQREGDEQFF. The CDR3 bases are TGTGCCAGCAGCGTTCAGCGGGAGGGCGATGAGCAGTTCTTC.

This clone was seen more than once but under ten times. The chain combines TRBV5-1 with TRBJ2-7; 16 nucleotides agree with TRBD2. Unmatched junction bases numbered 7, after V lost 1 base and J lost 6 bases. CDR1 SGHRS and CDR2 YFSETQ come from the germline V gene. This CDR3 comprises 17 residues. CDR3 sequence: CASSLRGTSGGAGEQYF. CDR3 in DNA: TGCGCCAGCAGCTTGCGTGGGACTAGCGGGGGGGCCGGCGAGCAGTACTTC.

The chain has TRBV5-1 and TRBJ2-5; no reliable D call. V was clipped by 2 bases and J by 3 bases, with 11 bases between them. The germline V gene has CDR1 SGHRS and CDR2 YFSETQ. There are 14 residues in the CDR3. The CDR3 loop reads CASSFGPREETQYF. CDR3 DNA sequence: TGCGCCAGCAGCTTTGGGCCGCGCGAAGAGACCCAGTACTTC. Variable domain in full (rest from reference TRBV5-1 and TRBJ2-5): KAGVTQTPRYLIKTRGQQVTLSCSPISGHRSVSWYQQTPGQGLQFLFEYFSETQRNKGNFPGRFSGRQFSNSRSEMNVSTLELGDSALYLCASSFGPREETQYFGPGTRLLVL.

The chain combines TRBV28 with TRBJ2-2, with TRBD1 identical over 8 bases. Trimming at V came to 7 bases and at J to 7 bases, leaving 8 bases not matched to a gene. The CDR3 is 14 residues long. Germline V gene sequence: CDR1 MDHEN, CDR2 SYDVKM. Here the CDR3 reads CASTVGQGLGELFF. The CDR3 DNA reads TGTGCCAGCACCGTCGGACAGGGTCTCGGGGAGCTGTTTTTT.

Turning to this clone: The germline gene is not matched at one end of the junction; a read error may be the cause. The V and J genes are TRBV6-1 and TRBJ1-2; D is uncertain. This CDR3 has 12 residues. In germline, CDR1 is MNHNS, CDR2 SASEGT. DNA of the CDR3: TGTGCCAGCAGGGAAGTAGACTATGGCTACACCTTC. Residues: CASREVDYGYTF.